This T cell receptor (beta chain) was identified during a study of cytomegalovirus exposure and HLA in healthy donors. This clone was detected only a few times. Its antigen remains unknown. The PCR made use of 60 Vbeta and 13 Jbeta primers. Repertoires were generated with immunoSEQ multiplex PCR, while TCRdb's copy carries only in-frame clones and drops some. The sample yields 160,000 or so clones, roughly 90% seen once. Study-wide points: Some highly shared sequence variants likely arose as a pipeline artifact. Near-uniform donor sequencing depth was presumed by presence/absence analyses.

Germline V CDR1 and CDR2: ENHRY, SYGVKD. This CDR3 spans 14 amino acids. V lost 5 bases and J 0 bases, leaving 9 bases between the germline ends. The sequence was collected from a woman under 30 in good health and CMV-seronegative. This chain joins TRBV10-3 and TRBJ2-3, with a tentative D call TRBD1 (5 bases). Sequencing was carried out using PBMCs. This chain's CDR3 is CAISQGFSTDTQYF. The CDR3 DNA sequence: TGTGCCATCAGTCAGGGATTTAGCACAGATACGCAGTATTTT.